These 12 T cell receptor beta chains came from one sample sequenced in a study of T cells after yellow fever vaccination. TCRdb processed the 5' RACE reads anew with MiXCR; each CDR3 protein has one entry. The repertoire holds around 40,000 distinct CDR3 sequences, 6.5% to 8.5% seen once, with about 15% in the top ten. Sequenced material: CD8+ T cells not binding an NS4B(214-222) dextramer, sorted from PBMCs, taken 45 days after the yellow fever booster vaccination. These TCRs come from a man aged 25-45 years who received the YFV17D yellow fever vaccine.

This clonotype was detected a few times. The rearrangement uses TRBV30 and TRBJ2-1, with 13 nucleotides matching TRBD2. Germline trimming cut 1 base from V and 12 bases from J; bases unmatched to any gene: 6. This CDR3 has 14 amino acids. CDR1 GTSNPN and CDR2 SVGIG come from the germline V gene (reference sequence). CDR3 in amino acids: CAWSEGLAGPWQFF. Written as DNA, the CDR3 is TGTGCCTGGAGTGAGGGACTAGCGGGGCCGTGGCAGTTCTTC.

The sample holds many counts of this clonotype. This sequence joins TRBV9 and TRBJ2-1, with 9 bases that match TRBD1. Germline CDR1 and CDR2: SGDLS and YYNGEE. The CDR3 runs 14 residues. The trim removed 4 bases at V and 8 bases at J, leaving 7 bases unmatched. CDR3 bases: TGTGCCAGCAGCCCAATGGGACAGGGCTATGAGCAGTTCTTC. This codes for CASSPMGQGYEQFF.

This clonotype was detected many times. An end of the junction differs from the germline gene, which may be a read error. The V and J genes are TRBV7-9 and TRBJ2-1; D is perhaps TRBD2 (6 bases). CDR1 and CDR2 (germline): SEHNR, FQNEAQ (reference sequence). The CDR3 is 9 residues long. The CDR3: CASSLPRGF. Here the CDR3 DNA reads TGTGCCAGCAGCTTGCCCCGGGGGTTC. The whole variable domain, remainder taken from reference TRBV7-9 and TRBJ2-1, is DTGVSQNPRHKITKRGQNVTFRCDPISEHNRLYWYRQTLGQGPEFLTYFQNEAQLEKSRLLSDRFSAERPKGSFSTLEIQRTEQGDSAMYLCASSLPRGFGPGTRLTVL.

CDR3 sequence (DNA): TGTGCCAGCAGTTGGGGACGGACGAACACTGAAGCTTTCTTT. This sequence encodes CASSWGRTNTEAFF. The rearrangement links TRBV27 to TRBJ1-1, with a tentative D call TRBD1 (5 bases). CDR1 MNHEY and CDR2 SMNVEV come from the germline V gene (reference sequence). This CDR3 contains 14 residues. The V end lost 4 bases, the J end lost 1 base, and 10 bases lay between the germline ends.

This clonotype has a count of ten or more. CDR3 sequence (DNA): TGTGCCACCTCTCTTACAGGGGGCGATGAAAAACTGTTTTTT. It encodes CATSLTGGDEKLFF. J is TRBJ1-4 and V is TRBV15; 9 nucleotides agree with TRBD1. The CDR3 has 14 residues. V was pared by 8 bases and J by 6 bases, with 7 bases of the junction left unmatched. Germline V gene data show CDR1 as LNHNV and CDR2 as YYDKDF (reference sequence).

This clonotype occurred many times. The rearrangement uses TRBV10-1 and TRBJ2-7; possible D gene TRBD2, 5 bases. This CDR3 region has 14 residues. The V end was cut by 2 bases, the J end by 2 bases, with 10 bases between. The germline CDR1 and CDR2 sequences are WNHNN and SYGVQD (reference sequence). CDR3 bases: TGCGCCAGCAGTGAGGCGGGTTTCCCCTACGAGCAGTACTTC. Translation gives CASSEAGFPYEQYF.

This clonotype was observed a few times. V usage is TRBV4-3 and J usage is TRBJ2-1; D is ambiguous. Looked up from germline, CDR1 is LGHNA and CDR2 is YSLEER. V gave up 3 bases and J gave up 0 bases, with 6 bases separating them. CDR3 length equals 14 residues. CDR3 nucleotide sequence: TGCGCCAGCAGCCATGCCGGCTCCTACAATGAGCAGTTCTTC. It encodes CASSHAGSYNEQFF.

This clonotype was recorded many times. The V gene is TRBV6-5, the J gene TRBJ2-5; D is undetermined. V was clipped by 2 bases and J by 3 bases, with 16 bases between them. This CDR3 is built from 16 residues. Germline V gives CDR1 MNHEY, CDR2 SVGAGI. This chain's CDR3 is CASSYTPTWVEETQYF. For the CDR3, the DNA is TGTGCCAGCAGTTACACCCCGACGTGGGTGGAAGAGACCCAGTACTTC.

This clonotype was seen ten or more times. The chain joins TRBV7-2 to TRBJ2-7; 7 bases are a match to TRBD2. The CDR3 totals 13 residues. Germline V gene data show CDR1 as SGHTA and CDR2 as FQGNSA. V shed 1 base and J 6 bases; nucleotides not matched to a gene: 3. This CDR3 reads CASSLGGGGEQYF. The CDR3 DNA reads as TGTGCCAGCAGCTTAGGTGGGGGGGGCGAGCAGTACTTC.

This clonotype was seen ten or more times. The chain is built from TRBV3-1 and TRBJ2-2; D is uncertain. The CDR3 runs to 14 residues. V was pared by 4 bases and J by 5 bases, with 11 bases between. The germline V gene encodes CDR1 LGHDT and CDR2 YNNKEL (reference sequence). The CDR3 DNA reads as TGTGCCAGCAGCCCTGGGCTGAGGACCGGGGAGCTGTTTTTT. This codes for CASSPGLRTGELFF.

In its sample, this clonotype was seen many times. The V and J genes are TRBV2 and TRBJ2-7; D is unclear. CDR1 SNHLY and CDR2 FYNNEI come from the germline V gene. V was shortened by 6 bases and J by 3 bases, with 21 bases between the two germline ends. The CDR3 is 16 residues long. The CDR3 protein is CASSLGPTRYHYEQYF. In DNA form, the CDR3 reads TGTGCCAGCAGCCTTGGACCTACGAGGTACCACTACGAGCAGTACTTC.

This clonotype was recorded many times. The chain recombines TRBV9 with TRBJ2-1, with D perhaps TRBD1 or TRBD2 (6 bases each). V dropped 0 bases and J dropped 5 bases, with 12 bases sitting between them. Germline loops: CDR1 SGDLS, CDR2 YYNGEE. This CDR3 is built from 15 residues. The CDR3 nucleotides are TGTGCCAGCAGCGTAGAAGGGGGGCCCGACAATGAGCAGTTCTTC. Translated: CASSVEGGPDNEQFF.